This passage covers 30 T cell receptor beta chains from one sample sequenced in a study of identical twins. A single record per CDR3 protein comes from TCRdb applying MiXCR to the 5' RACE reads. Seen here are more than 1.5 million distinct CDR3 sequences, roughly 35% observed once, and the top ten hold 0.27%. The sample consisted of cord blood. These receptors all stem from a newborn girl in good health.

In the case of this clonotype: This may stem from a read error, because a much larger clone lies one nucleotide away. The chain couples TRBV10-3 to TRBJ2-5; D gene uncertain. CDR3 length: 14 residues. Deletions cut 0 bases from V and 11 bases from J, with 16 bases between. Germline values: CDR1 ENHRY, CDR2 SYGVKD. CDR3 residues: CAISESSGNYVQYF. The CDR3 DNA follows: TGTGCCATCAGTGAGTCGTCAGGCAACTACGTGCAGTACTTC.

J is TRBJ2-3 and V is TRBV20-1; no reliable D call. Germline values: CDR1 DFQATT, CDR2 SNEGSKA (reference sequence). The length of the CDR3 is 11 residues. V lost 5 bases and J lost 5, with 8 bases in between. CDR3 loop: CSAVELDTQYF. CDR3 in DNA: TGCAGTGCTGTAGAGCTAGATACGCAGTATTTT.

Note on this clonotype: One junction end does not reproduce the germline sequence, and a read error may be involved. This chain joins TRBV24-1 and TRBJ2-1; unclear D gene. The V gene's germline CDR1 is KGHDR and CDR2 SFDVKD. The CDR3 runs 15 residues. As DNA, the CDR3 is TGTGCCACCATTGATTTCGAAAGCTCCTACAATGAGCAGTTCTTC. Translation gives CATIDFESSYNEQFF.

This clonotype showed up just a few times. This chain uses TRBV7-9 with TRBJ2-7, with a weak D call TRBD2 (7 bases). The germline V gene encodes CDR1 SEHNR and CDR2 FQNEAQ (reference sequence). The length of the CDR3 is 13 residues. CDR3 DNA: TGTGAACCAGGGGCAGGGAGGGCCTACGAGCAGTACTTC. Translation: CEPGAGRAYEQYF. The full variable domain, rest sourced from reference TRBV7-9 and TRBJ2-7, is DTGVSQNPRHKITKRGQNVTFRCDPISEHNRLYWYRQTLGQGPEFLTYFQNEAQLEKSRLLSDRFSAERPKGSFSTLEIQRTEQGDSAMYLCEPGAGRAYEQYFGPGTRLTVT.

Written as DNA, the CDR3 is TGTGCCAGCAGTTACTCGAATTTAGGGAACTATGGCTACACCTTC. Amino acids: CASSYSNLGNYGYTF. This chain uses TRBV6-2 or TRBV6-3 with TRBJ1-2; the D is unclear. The CDR3 totals 15 residues. The V gene's germline CDR1 is MNHEY and CDR2 SVGEGT. With 0 bases removed from V and 2 bases from J, the gap between germline ends came to 10 bases.

The genes are TRBV21-1 and TRBJ2-1; the table assigns TRBD2, which was not confirmed against the DNA. The DNA end is more similar to TRBJ2-7, so the J call may be wrong. TRBV21-1 has pseudogene status. The CDR3 is made up of 16 amino acids. CDR3 in amino acids: CASSKEPSGSYNEQYF. DNA for the CDR3: TGTGCCAGCAGCAAAGAACCTAGCGGCTCCTACAATGAGCAGTACTTC.

The table lists this clonotype with a few counts. The rearrangement joins TRBV10-3 to TRBJ2-3; 15 bases match TRBD2. This CDR3 comprises 18 residues. V lost 4 bases to trimming and J lost 0 bases; unmatched junction nucleotides: 5. Per germline, CDR1 ENHRY and CDR2 SYGVKD. CDR3: CAISGGLAGGGSTDTQYF. For the CDR3, the DNA is TGTGCCATCAGTGGGGGACTAGCGGGAGGAGGGAGCACAGATACGCAGTATTTT.

The rearrangement joins TRBV15 to TRBJ2-7; 8 bases are a match to TRBD1. The junction had 6 bases not matched to a gene; V was cut back by 0 bases and J by 5 bases. This CDR3 is built from 15 residues. Germline values: CDR1 LNHNV, CDR2 YYDKDF (reference sequence). CDR3 DNA sequence: TGTGCCACCAGCAGAGATAGGACAGGGTTTAACGAGCAGTACTTC. Translating gives CATSRDRTGFNEQYF.

The gene calls are TRBV10-3 and TRBJ2-3, with D tentatively TRBD2 (6 bases). Deletions cut 10 bases from V and 4 bases from J, with 18 bases between. Germline values: CDR1 ENHRY, CDR2 SYGVKD. CDR3 size: 14 residues. CDR3 coding DNA: TGTGCCACCTCTCTCGGGGGTCCGGCAGATACGCAGTATTTT. Amino acid sequence: CATSLGGPADTQYF.

The chain couples TRBV6-2 or TRBV6-3 to TRBJ1-5; no clear D gene. Germline V gene data show CDR1 as MNHEY and CDR2 as SVGEGT. V was pared by 7 bases and J by 5 bases, with 18 bases between. The CDR3 is 15 residues long. In DNA form, the CDR3 reads TGTGCCAGCACGGATGGGCGCCGGCAAGATCAGCCCCAGCATTTT. Amino acids: CASTDGRRQDQPQHF.

V and J are TRBV12-3 or TRBV12-4 and TRBJ2-1; D perhaps matches TRBD2 (6 bases). This CDR3 comprises 14 residues. V lost 6 bases, J lost 6 bases, and 15 bases lay in between. The CDR3 nucleotides are TGTGCCAGCAGATCTCAAGTGGGGGGCAATGAGCAGTTCTTC. Protein product: CASRSQVGGNEQFF.

The V call is TRBV6-5, the J call TRBJ2-3; 8 bases are a match to TRBD1. Germline V CDR1 and CDR2: MNHEY, SVGAGI. The CDR3 spans 18 residues. V was pared by 2 bases and J by 2 bases, with 12 bases of the junction left unmatched. CDR3 in DNA: TGTGCCAGCAGTTACCCGTATTGGGTGACAGGGGACACAGATACGCAGTATTTT. It is translated as CASSYPYWVTGDTDTQYF.

The chain links TRBV5-5 to TRBJ1-2; 7 bases are shared with TRBD1. J was trimmed by 8 bases and V by 5 bases; bases with no gene match: 9. CDR1 and CDR2 (germline): SGHKS, YYEKEE (reference sequence). The CDR3 sequence is 13 residues long. The chain's CDR3 is CASRLPGQEGYTF. In DNA, the CDR3 is TGTGCCAGCAGGCTCCCTGGACAGGAGGGCTACACCTTC.

V and J are TRBV5-4 and TRBJ1-2; D gene ambiguous. The V and J ends lost 1 base and 7 bases respectively, with 11 bases between them. The CDR3 totals 13 residues. Germline V gives CDR1 SGHNT, CDR2 YYREEE (reference sequence). The CDR3 protein is CASSLYMRIGYTF. Here the CDR3 DNA reads TGTGCCAGCAGCTTGTATATGCGGATTGGCTACACCTTC.

This chain links TRBV21-1 with TRBJ2-3; the D call of TRBD1 is as the table states it, not checked on the DNA. TRBV21-1 is described as a pseudogene. The CDR3 contains 14 residues. The chain's CDR3 is CASSKAGGKDTQYF. CDR3 DNA sequence: TGTGCCAGCAGCAAAGCTGGGGGGAAAGATACGCAGTATTTT.

The sample holds a few counts of this clonotype. This chain connects TRBV6-6 to TRBJ2-3, with D unclear. The CDR3 loop spans 16 amino acids. The V gene's germline CDR1 is MNHNY and CDR2 SVGAGI (reference sequence). Trimming took 6 bases from V and 0 from J, leaving 16 bases between them. The CDR3 reads CASRSPGQSSTDTQYF. In DNA, the CDR3 is TGTGCCAGCAGGTCCCCCGGCCAGTCTAGCACAGATACGCAGTATTTT.

This clonotype was picked up many times. The chain couples TRBV12-3 or TRBV12-4 to TRBJ2-3, with 10 bases identical to TRBD2. The V segment lost 3 bases and the J segment 5 bases; nucleotides outside the gene matches: 5. This CDR3 contains 15 residues. The CDR3 loop is CASSFTAGGRDTQYF. CDR3 nucleotide sequence: TGTGCCAGCAGTTTCACAGCGGGAGGGCGAGATACGCAGTATTTT.

Only a few counts were recorded for this clonotype. This chain connects TRBV27 to TRBJ1-5; D may be TRBD1 (6 bases). This CDR3 spans 17 amino acids. Trimming pared 5 bases from V and 3 bases from J, leaving 20 bases between. CDR1 is MNHEY, CDR2 SMNVEV, per germline (reference sequence). The CDR3 reads CASSPLPTGGFNQPQHF. The DNA for the CDR3 is TGTGCCAGCAGTCCCCTCCCGACAGGCGGGTTCAATCAGCCCCAGCATTTT.

The V gene is TRBV12-3 or TRBV12-4, the J gene TRBJ2-5; possibly TRBD2 for D (5 bases). The CDR3 sequence is 11 residues long. V lost 6 bases and J 11 bases, leaving 13 bases between the germline ends. CDR3 loop: CASRKQWEQYF. CDR3 nucleotide sequence: TGTGCCAGCAGGAAACAGTGGGAGCAGTACTTC.

This clonotype was counted only a few times. The chain employs TRBV12-3 or TRBV12-4 and TRBJ2-3, with 7 bases aligning to TRBD1. The CDR3 has 14 amino acids. V shed 1 base and J 5 bases; nucleotides not matched to a gene: 3. The CDR3 DNA reads as TGTGCCAGCAGTTTAGGGCACAGGGGAGATACGCAGTATTTT. Translating gives CASSLGHRGDTQYF.

The genes are TRBV27 and TRBJ2-1, with D tentatively TRBD2 (5 bases). This CDR3 spans 15 amino acids. Trimming took off 2 bases at V and 6 bases at J, with 14 bases between the two ends. CDR1 and CDR2 from the germline V gene are MNHEY and SMNVEV (reference sequence). CDR3 protein: CASSLPGSRSNEQFF. As DNA, the CDR3 is TGTGCCAGCAGTTTACCGGGGAGCCGGAGCAATGAGCAGTTCTTC.

Turning to this clonotype: The conserved final phenylalanine or tryptophan is absent from the CDR3, which likely points to a read error. This chain links TRBV19 with TRBJ1-5, with D perhaps matching TRBD1 (5 bases). This CDR3 contains 14 residues. Germline lookup yields CDR1 LNHDA and CDR2 SQIVND (reference sequence). The germline V and J ends were trimmed by 7 bases and 3 bases, with 13 bases remaining between them. The CDR3 loop reads CASTLDRDNQPQHL. For the CDR3, the DNA is TGTGCCAGTACCCTCGACAGAGACAATCAGCCCCAGCATTTA.

This clonotype was seen a handful of times. The chain uses TRBV20-1 and TRBJ2-7; 7 positions match TRBD2. The V and J ends lost 0 bases and 0 bases, in that order; junction bases with no gene match: 8. The CDR3 totals 16 residues. Germline CDR1 DFQATT, CDR2 SNEGSKA (reference sequence). CDR3 in amino acids: CSARDWLAAASYEQYF. The CDR3 DNA is TGCAGTGCTAGAGATTGGCTAGCGGCAGCCTCCTACGAGCAGTACTTC.

Concerning this clonotype itself: The junction departs from the called germline gene at one end, perhaps through a read error. The chain carries TRBV12-3 or TRBV12-4 and TRBJ1-3; TRBD1 agrees at 9 bases. The CDR3 length is 16 residues. Written as DNA, the CDR3 is TGTGCCAGCAGTCGCGGGACAGGGAACTCTGGAAACACCACATATTTT. Translation gives CASSRGTGNSGNTTYF.

V and J are TRBV20-1 and TRBJ2-7; TRBD2 is a possible D gene (6 bases). V lost 6 bases to trimming and J lost 7 bases, with 22 bases between them. Germline lookup yields CDR1 DFQATT and CDR2 SNEGSKA (reference sequence). This CDR3 region has 14 residues. The CDR3 nucleotides are TGCAGTGCCCGAACGGGGGAGCGCTACAATGAGCAGTACTTC. This codes for CSARTGERYNEQYF.

The gene calls are TRBV6-5 and TRBJ1-6; D possibly corresponds to TRBD1 (6 bases). This CDR3 spans 15 amino acids. Looked up from germline, CDR1 is MNHEY and CDR2 is SVGAGI. The V and J ends lost 6 bases and 10 bases respectively, with 19 bases between them. The chain's CDR3 is CASRTPVAGVSPLHF. CDR3 nucleotide sequence: TGTGCCAGCAGGACCCCCGTGGCAGGGGTGTCACCCCTCCACTTT.

The sample holds many counts of this clonotype. The chain recombines TRBV9 with TRBJ2-7, with 7 bases matching TRBD1. V shed 0 bases and J 2 bases; nucleotides not matched to a gene: 5. Germline CDR1 reads SGDLS; CDR2 reads YYNGEE. This CDR3 is built from 15 residues. Written as DNA, the CDR3 is TGTGCCAGCAGCGTAGCCGGGACAGCCACCTACGAGCAGTACTTC. Amino acid sequence: CASSVAGTATYEQYF.

V and J are TRBV19 and TRBJ1-1, with a possible D match to TRBD1 (5 bases). The CDR3 totals 15 residues. Germline loops: CDR1 LNHDA, CDR2 SQIVND (reference sequence). The germline V and J ends were trimmed by 9 bases and 6 bases, with 23 bases remaining between them. CDR3 bases: TGTGCCAGCGCAGTCGGGGACTGGGGGAGAGCTGAAGCTTTCTTT. This gives the protein CASAVGDWGRAEAFF.

The sample holds many counts of this clonotype. The chain has TRBV10-3 and TRBJ2-4, with D possibly being TRBD1 (5 bases). The CDR3 is 17 residues long. V lost 1 base, J lost 0 bases, and 13 bases lay in between. Per germline, CDR1 ENHRY and CDR2 SYGVKD. The CDR3: CAISEYPGHLAKNIQYF. CDR3 in DNA: TGTGCCATCAGTGAGTACCCCGGACATCTAGCCAAAAACATTCAGTACTTC.

V is TRBV2 and J is TRBJ2-4, with 7 nucleotides matching TRBD2. Per the germline V gene, CDR1 is SNHLY and CDR2 is FYNNEI. V lost 0 bases to trimming and J lost 1 base; unmatched junction nucleotides: 6. The CDR3 spans 17 residues. CDR3 nucleotide sequence: TGTGCCAGCAGTGAAGCAGCGGGAAGCTTCGCCAAAAACATTCAGTACTTC. Translated, it gives CASSEAAGSFAKNIQYF.